This TCR beta chain was sequenced in a study of shared clonotypes between healthy human individuals. Overall study: Researchers assigned three CD4 naive, three CD4 memory, two CD8 naive and one CD8 memory plate to each donor.

The CDR3 is made up of 17 amino acids. Trimming stripped 1 base from V and 0 bases from J, with 13 bases between. The germline CDR1 and CDR2 sequences are MNHNS and SASEGT. Clones were sequenced by immunoSEQ multiplex PCR, and TCRdb holds only the in-frame ones, with some missing. The table includes some 2.1 million clones, about 95% detected once. Input material: naive CD4+ T cells sorted from blood. The subset was: CD45RA+ positively selected. This chain links TRBV6-1 with TRBJ2-1, with TRBD2 as a possible D gene (5 bases). The clonotype originates from a man aged 18 to 35 in good health. CDR3 bases: TGTGCCAGCAGTGAAGGAGGAGCGGCGGGCTCCTACAATGAGCAGTTCTTC. This codes for CASSEGGAAGSYNEQFF.